This T cell receptor beta chain was identified in a study of cytomegalovirus exposure and HLA in healthy donors. This PCR relied on a set of 60 Vbeta primers and 13 Jbeta primers. The assay was immunoSEQ multiplex PCR, and TCRdb's table has in-frame clones only and misses some. The sample yields over 150,000 clones, about 80% seen once. Germline-derived CDR1 and CDR2 are SGHAT and FQNNGV. The length of the CDR3 is 11 residues. The sequence was obtained from a woman younger than 45 in good health and CMV-seronegative. Sequencing was done on a sample of PBMCs. The rearrangement uses TRBV11-2 and TRBJ2-7; D gene uncertain. The CDR3 loop is CVSKQNYEQYF. CDR3 bases: TGTGTCTCAAAACAGAACTACGAGCAGTACTTC.